These T cell receptor beta chains were read from a single sample in a study of blood T cell repertoires in COVID-19. The table came from immunoSEQ multiplex PCR; TCRdb's copy has only in-frame clones and leaves some out. Of 55,000 to 75,000 clones listed, roughly 89% are singletons. What was sequenced was peripheral blood. These TCRs come from a man in his 60s with acute or convalescent COVID-19. Each CDR3 is given with its conserved first and last residue. The D gene is left open where the match is weak. A row's size may be missing; if present it is once, few, many or a size class.

d_gene	abundance	j_gene	v_gene	CDR3nt	CDR3aa
TRBD2	.	TRBJ2-1	TRBV14	TGTGCCAGCAGCCAAGATTCCCCCGAGGCGCTAGCGGCCTACAATGAGCAGTTCTTC	CASSQDSPEALAAYNEQFF
.	.	TRBJ2-7	TRBV19	TGTGCCAGTAGTAGTTTACAGTATACCTACGAGCAGTACTTC	CASSSLQYTYEQYF
.	.	TRBJ2-6	TRBV30	TGTGCCTGGAGTGTACGGAGCGGTGGGGCCAACGTCCTGACTTTC	CAWSVRSGGANVLTF
.	.	TRBJ1-1	TRBV5-1	TGCGCCAGCAGCTTAAGTATAGGCGGGCTGGGTCATGAAGCTTTCTTT	CASSLSIGGLGHEAFF
.	few	TRBJ1-6	TRBV3-1/TRBV3-2	TGTGCCAGCAGCCAAGGTCTAATCAGGGCCTCGTCTTCACCCCTCCACTTT	CASSQGLIRASSSPLHF
TRBD1	.	TRBJ1-3	TRBV14	TGTGCCAGCAGCAGGACAGGGACTGGAAACACCATATATTTT	CASSRTGTGNTIYF
.	.	TRBJ1-6	TRBV6-1	TGTGCCAGCAGTGAAGGACCAGGGATAGGAAATTCACCCCTCCACTTT	CASSEGPGIGNSPLHF
.	.	TRBJ1-6	TRBV5-5	TGTGCCAGCAGCCTGTCCCCAAGCCCAGGCAACTCACCCCTCCACTTT	CASSLSPSPGNSPLHF
.	.	TRBJ2-2	TRBV5-1	TGCGCCAGCAGCTTCCTATTAACCGGGGAGCTGTTTTTT	CASSFLLTGELFF
.	.	TRBJ1-4	TRBV10-3	TGTGCCATCAGTGACGGAAGGAGTGAAAAACTGTTTTTT	CAISDGRSEKLFF
TRBD1	.	TRBJ2-4	TRBV6-5	TGTGCCAGCAGTTACTCACTCCGGGACAGCCGTCAGTACTTC	CASSYSLRDSRQYF
TRBD1	.	TRBJ1-4	TRBV25-1	TGTGCCAGCAGTGAATATAGACAGGGAAATGAAAAACTGTTTTTT	CASSEYRQGNEKLFF
.	once	TRBJ2-1	TRBV6-5	TGTGCCAGCAGTTTTACAGGGTACAATGAGCAGTTCTTC	CASSFTGYNEQFF
.	.	TRBJ1-6	TRBV18	TGTGCCAGCTCACCAGGGCAGGGGTTGGGGTCACCCCTCCACTTT	CASSPGQGLGSPLHF
.	.	TRBJ1-1	TRBV5-4	TGTGCCAGCAGCTTGGGCGGGGGGAACACTGAAGCTTTCTTT	CASSLGGGNTEAFF
.	.	TRBJ2-7	TRBV7-9	TGTGCCAGCAGCTTAGCCGAGTATAATTACGGTATCGAGCAGTACTTC	CASSLAEYNYGIEQYF
.	.	TRBJ2-3	TRBV13	TGTGCCAGCAGCTTAGGAGGGGTGTCCGTATTCACAGATACGCAGTATTTT	CASSLGGVSVFTDTQYF
TRBD1	.	TRBJ2-3	TRBV6-1	TGTGCCAGCAGTGAACCGGGACAGGGGGCAGATACGCAGTATTTT	CASSEPGQGADTQYF
.	.	TRBJ1-3	TRBV2	TGTGCCAGCAGTGACGGGGGGGTTAGAAACACCATATATTTT	CASSDGGVRNTIYF
.	.	TRBJ1-6	TRBV7-2	TGTGCCAGCAGCTTAGGGGCCCGCCGGATAAATTCACCCCTCCACTTT	CASSLGARRINSPLHF
.	.	TRBJ2-7	TRBV29-1	TGCAGCGTTGAGGCCAGCTCCTACGAGCAGTACTTC	CSVEASSYEQYF
.	.	TRBJ1-5	TRBV6-5	TGTGCCAGCAGTCTGGGCTCACTAGGCAATCAGCCCCAGCATTTT	CASSLGSLGNQPQHF
.	.	TRBJ2-4	TRBV3-1/TRBV3-2	TGTGCCAGCAGCCTACAGTCACAAGCCAAAAACATTCAGTACTTC	CASSLQSQAKNIQYF
.	.	TRBJ1-6	TRBV6-5	TGTGCCAGCAGCCCGTTTCAGGGGTCACCCCTCCACTTT	CASSPFQGSPLHF
TRBD1	.	TRBJ1-2	TRBV24-1	TGTGCCACCAGTGATGGGGACAGATATGGCTACACCTTC	CATSDGDRYGYTF
.	.	TRBJ1-2	TRBV9	TGTGCCAGCAGCGTAGTACCACAGTTACCACGATCAAATCATGGCTACACCTTC	CASSVVPQLPRSNHGYTF
TRBD1	.	TRBJ2-1	TRBV7-8	TGTGCCAGCAGCTCGCCACGGGGACAGCACAATGAGCAGTTCTTC	CASSSPRGQHNEQFF
.	.	TRBJ1-4	TRBV7-9	TGTGCCAGTTCCACGAAGGGGCTGCGTGAAAAACTGTTTTTT	CASSTKGLREKLFF
TRBD1	.	TRBJ2-2	TRBV18	TGTGCCAGCTCACCGGGACAGGCAGACACCGGGGAGCTGTTTTTT	CASSPGQADTGELFF
.	.	TRBJ1-1	TRBV27	TGTGCCAGCAGTTTTTCAGGGGTCGAGGACACTGAAGCTTTCTTT	CASSFSGVEDTEAFF
TRBD1	once	TRBJ2-3	TRBV4-2	TGTGCCAGCAGCCAAGTCATTACGGGACAGGGGTTCACAGATACGCAGTATTTT	CASSQVITGQGFTDTQYF
.	.	TRBJ1-2	TRBV5-1	TGCGCCAGCAGCACAAGACGGGATTCGGGAGATGGCTACACCTTC	CASSTRRDSGDGYTF
.	.	TRBJ1-1	TRBV7-2	TGTGCCAGCAGCTTAGCCAGTGGGCCGAACACTGAAGCTTTCTTT	CASSLASGPNTEAFF
.	.	TRBJ1-4	TRBV11-2	TGTGCCAGCAGCTTAAACAACGGGAGGGGTGAAAAACTGTTTTTT	CASSLNNGRGEKLFF
.	.	TRBJ1-2	TRBV5-1	TGCGCCAGCAGTAGCAGTTCTAACTATGGCTACACCTTC	CASSSSSNYGYTF
.	once	TRBJ1-5	TRBV5-8	TGTGCCAGCAGCTTGGGGTCCAGGGGCAGCAATCAGCCCCAGCATTTT	CASSLGSRGSNQPQHF
.	.	TRBJ1-4	TRBV6-1	TGTGCCAGCAGTGATTCCCCAGCAACTAATGAAAAACTGTTTTTT	CASSDSPATNEKLFF
TRBD1	.	TRBJ1-2	TRBV2	TGTGCCAGCAGTGGGGAGGGACAGGTTAGTCCAGGCTACACCTTC	CASSGEGQVSPGYTF
.	.	TRBJ2-3	TRBV6-2/TRBV6-3	TGTGCCAGCAGCGACCGGGACACATTCACAGATACGCAGTATTTT	CASSDRDTFTDTQYF
TRBD1	few	TRBJ1-2	TRBV18	TGTGCCAGCTCACCGGAATTCGGACAGGGGGCTGTTGGCTACACCTTC	CASSPEFGQGAVGYTF
.	.	TRBJ1-1	TRBV18	TGTGCCAGCAACCTTGGGGGGGCTGAAGCTTTCTTT	CASNLGGAEAFF
.	.	TRBJ2-7	TRBV19	TGTGCCAGTAGTGACTTTTACTACGAGCAGTACTTC	CASSDFYYEQYF
.	.	TRBJ2-7	TRBV24-1	TGTGCCACCAGTGCTCCCGGAACCCCAGGAGGGCAGTACTTC	CATSAPGTPGGQYF
TRBD1	.	TRBJ1-2	TRBV6-6	TGTGCCAGCAGTTCTCTCGACAGGGGATACGGCTACACCTTC	CASSSLDRGYGYTF
TRBD1	few	TRBJ1-5	TRBV27	TGTGCCAGCAGTTTGACCGGGACAGCGGCCCAGCATTTT	CASSLTGTAAQHF
TRBD1	few	TRBJ1-1	TRBV28	TGTGCCAGCAACGACAGGGCGGGCACTGAAGCTTTCTTT	CASNDRAGTEAFF
.	.	TRBJ2-7	TRBV7-9	TGTGCCAGCAGCTTTTCCCAGGTCTACGAGCAGTACTTC	CASSFSQVYEQYF
TRBD1	.	TRBJ1-1	TRBV29-1	TGCAGCGTTGAAGGCCGGGGGACAGGGCCTCGCACTGAAGCTTTCTTT	CSVEGRGTGPRTEAFF
.	.	TRBJ1-1	TRBV2	TGTGCCAGCAGGATGTCCGGGGGCCGGGGGGGCGAAGCTTTCTTT	CASRMSGGRGGEAFF
.	.	TRBJ1-1	TRBV9	TGTGCCAGCAGCTCAAGTGGACACCCCATTGGAGCTTTCTTT	CASSSSGHPIGAFF
.	.	TRBJ2-2	TRBV9	TGTGCCAGCAGTCTAACAGTGGTGGACACCGGGGAGCTGTTTTTT	CASSLTVVDTGELFF
TRBD1	.	TRBJ2-1	TRBV30	TGTGCCTGGAGACCTCGGGGACAGGGGATTTATGAGCAGTTCTTC	CAWRPRGQGIYEQFF
TRBD1	.	TRBJ2-1	TRBV11-2	TGTGCCAGCAGCCGGACAGGGGTAAGGAATGAGCAGTTCTTC	CASSRTGVRNEQFF
.	.	TRBJ1-3	TRBV21-1	TGTGCCAGCAGAACCTACAGGACCTCTGGAAACACCATATATTTT	CASRTYRTSGNTIYF